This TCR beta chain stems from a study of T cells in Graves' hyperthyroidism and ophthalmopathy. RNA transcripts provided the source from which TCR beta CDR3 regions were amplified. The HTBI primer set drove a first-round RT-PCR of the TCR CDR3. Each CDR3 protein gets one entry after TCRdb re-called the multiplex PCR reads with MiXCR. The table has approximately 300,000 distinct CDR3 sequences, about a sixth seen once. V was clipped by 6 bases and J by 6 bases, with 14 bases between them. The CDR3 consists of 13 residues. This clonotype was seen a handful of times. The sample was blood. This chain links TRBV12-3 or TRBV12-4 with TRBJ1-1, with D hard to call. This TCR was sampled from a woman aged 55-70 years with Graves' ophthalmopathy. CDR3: CASRETVGPEAFF. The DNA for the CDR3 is TGTGCCAGCAGGGAAACCGTAGGGCCTGAAGCTTTCTTT.